The next 19 T cell receptor beta chains were all read from a single sample in a study of low-dose radiotherapy and immunotherapy resistance in tumors. Priming of first-strand cDNA relied on TRAV- and TRBV-specific primers (covering alpha and beta chains). The authors amplified TCRs for roughly 20 PCR cycles with a constant-region primer and a V-primer adapter. TCRdb redid the calling of the reads with MiXCR, one entry per CDR3 protein. The sample yields around 80,000 distinct CDR3 sequences, less than 20% seen once. Documented time point: after trial treatment. Sample treatment: LDRT plus nivolumab, ipilimumab, low-dose cyclophosphamide and aspirin (RACIN trial). Sequenced here: PBMCs, sampled after low-dose radiotherapy plus immunotherapy. The receptors originated from a male donor with prostate cancer.

This clonotype was recorded only once. Given a far larger clone just one base away, this is likely a sequencing read error. The V call is TRBV11-2, the J call TRBJ2-7; 12 nucleotides align to TRBD2. Germline CDR1 reads SGHAT; CDR2 reads FQNNGV. V shed 6 bases, J shed 7 bases, and the junction held 10 bases outside the gene matches. The CDR3 has 15 residues. The CDR3 DNA sequence: TGTGCCAGCAGTTTGACTAGCGGGGGCTACAATGAGCAGTACTTC. Its translation: CASSLTSGGYNEQYF.

At least ten counts were recorded for this clonotype. The chain uses TRBV18 and TRBJ1-5, with D perhaps TRBD1 (5 bases). Germline CDR1 and CDR2: KGHSH and LQKENI. V gave up 4 bases and J gave up 1 base, with 5 bases separating them. CDR3 length: 13 amino acids. The CDR3 reads CASSQGSNQPQHF. The CDR3 DNA follows: TGTGCCAGCTCACAGGGGAGCAATCAGCCCCAGCATTTT.

This clonotype was picked up many times. The chain recombines TRBV7-2 with TRBJ2-5; TRBD2 aligns across 9 bases. The trim removed 2 bases at V and 5 bases at J, leaving 9 bases unmatched. The CDR3 consists of 16 residues. Germline V gene data show CDR1 as SGHTA and CDR2 as FQGNSA. The chain's CDR3 is CASSLQASGITETQYF. The CDR3 bases are TGTGCCAGCAGCTTACAGGCTAGCGGGATTACGGAGACCCAGTACTTC.

V gene TRBV6-5 combines with J gene TRBJ2-3; no firm D call. Germline assignment: CDR1 MNHEY and CDR2 SVGAGI. Between the trimmed V and J ends, which lost 2 bases and 1 base, there was a span of 7 bases. The CDR3 has 14 residues. The CDR3 region is CASSYLTGTDTQYF. The CDR3 DNA reads as TGTGCCAGCAGTTACCTGACTGGCACAGATACGCAGTATTTT.

This clonotype was counted only a few times. The chain uses TRBV3-1 and TRBJ2-2, with 8 nucleotides matching TRBD2. Germline V lookup: CDR1 LGHDT, CDR2 YNNKEL (reference sequence). Trimming cost V 6 bases and J 8 bases; bases outside gene matches: 5. The CDR3 consists of 13 residues. The CDR3 loop is CASSLSGKGELFF. CDR3 bases: TGTGCCAGCAGTCTTAGCGGGAAAGGGGAGCTGTTTTTT.

This clonotype was detected ten times or more. The V gene is TRBV6-6, the J gene TRBJ2-1; 10 positions match TRBD2. The V and J ends lost 5 bases and 7 bases, in that order; junction bases with no gene match: 8. Germline lookup yields CDR1 MNHNY and CDR2 SVGAGI (reference sequence). This CDR3 is built from 15 residues. The CDR3 nucleotides are TGTGCCAGCAGTGACACTAGCGGGATAATGAATGAGCAGTTCTTC. Translating it yields CASSDTSGIMNEQFF.

This clonotype came up many times. V usage is TRBV7-8 and J usage is TRBJ2-7; 10 bases agree with TRBD1. The CDR3 totals 14 residues. V shed 5 bases and J 2 bases; nucleotides not matched to a gene: 3. Germline CDR1 and CDR2: SGHVS and FQNEAQ. CDR3 protein: CASSLGTGAYEQYF. The CDR3 region has the DNA TGTGCCAGCAGCCTTGGGACAGGGGCCTACGAGCAGTACTTC.

This clonotype appeared many times. CDR3: CSARALTGRGTEAFF. Written as DNA, the CDR3 is TGCAGTGCTAGAGCCCTTACAGGGAGGGGGACTGAAGCTTTCTTT. The chain recombines TRBV20-1 with TRBJ1-1; D is perhaps TRBD1 (6 bases). The germline V gene has CDR1 DFQATT and CDR2 SNEGSKA (reference sequence). V dropped 1 base and J dropped 5 bases, with 17 bases sitting between them. The CDR3 has 15 amino acids.

The rearrangement links TRBV4-3 to TRBJ2-1; a weak D match, TRBD1 (5 bases). CDR1 is LGHNA and CDR2 is YSLEER in the germline V gene. V lost 3 bases to trimming and J lost 0 bases, with 9 bases between them. This CDR3 region has 15 residues. Here the CDR3 DNA reads TGCGCCAGCAGCCAGACAGTAACCTCCTACAATGAGCAGTTCTTC. Its translation is CASSQTVTSYNEQFF.

At least ten counts were recorded for this clonotype. This chain connects TRBV20-1 to TRBJ2-1; TRBD2 matches at 10 bases. CDR1 and CDR2 (germline): DFQATT, SNEGSKA (reference sequence). V shed 5 bases and J 8 bases; nucleotides not matched to a gene: 9. The CDR3 is made up of 14 amino acids. The CDR3 loop reads CSALPGLANHEQFF. CDR3 in DNA: TGCAGTGCTCTTCCGGGACTAGCGAATCATGAGCAGTTCTTC.

Concerning this clonotype itself: It differs at one base from a far larger clone, so likely a read error. This chain connects TRBV2 to TRBJ2-1; TRBD2 matches 8 bases. Trimming cost V 10 bases and J 10 bases; bases outside gene matches: 12. Germline CDR1 reads SNHLY; CDR2 reads FYNNEI. The CDR3 loop spans 13 amino acids. The CDR3 sequence is CATHSGIAYEQFF. CDR3 bases: TGTGCCACCCATAGCGGGATTGCCTACGAGCAGTTCTTC. Filled out from reference TRBV2 and TRBJ2-1, the complete variable domain reads EPEVTQTPSHQVTQMGQEVILRCVPISNHLYFYWYRQILGQKVEFLVSFYNNEISEKSEIFDDQFSVERPDGSNFTLKIRSTKLEDSAMYFCATHSGIAYEQFFGPGTRLTVL.

This clonotype was detected many times. V and J are TRBV20-1 and TRBJ2-7; D could derive from TRBD1 or TRBD2 (6 bases each). The ends were cut back, 2 bases at V and 1 base at J, with 12 bases in the middle. The germline gives CDR1 DFQATT, CDR2 SNEGSKA (reference sequence). This CDR3 is built from 14 residues. In nucleotides, the CDR3 is TGCAGTGCTAGATCCGGGGGCGCGTCCTACGAGCAGTACTTC. Amino acid sequence: CSARSGGASYEQYF.

The chain couples TRBV5-1 to TRBJ2-7, with TRBD1 identical over 8 bases. With 0 bases clipped from V and 3 bases from J, the junction kept 5 bases outside the gene matches. Germline values: CDR1 SGHRS, CDR2 YFSETQ. The CDR3 contains 15 residues. CDR3 residues: CASSLAPGGIYEQYF. DNA for the CDR3: TGCGCCAGCAGCTTGGCCCCAGGGGGCATCTACGAGCAGTACTTC.

This clonotype was found once. This chain links TRBV6-4 with TRBJ2-2, with D possibly matching TRBD2 (5 bases). This CDR3 has 15 residues. V was shortened by 5 bases and J by 1 base, with 11 bases between the two germline ends. Germline CDR1 MRHNA, CDR2 SNTAGT. As DNA, the CDR3 is TGTGCCAGCAGTCCACACGGAGGGAACACCGGGGAGCTGTTTTTT. This translates into CASSPHGGNTGELFF.

This clonotype was seen at least ten times. The rearrangement uses TRBV11-2 and TRBJ2-2; 14 positions agree with TRBD2. In germline, CDR1 is SGHAT, CDR2 FQNNGV. The CDR3 spans 19 residues. V trimming: 3 bases; J trimming: 7 bases; junction bases outside the gene matches: 13. CDR3 protein: CASSFPLTSGRASGGELFF. DNA of the CDR3: TGTGCCAGCAGCTTTCCTTTGACTAGCGGGAGGGCCTCGGGCGGGGAGCTGTTTTTT. The whole variable domain, filled in from reference TRBV11-2 and TRBJ2-2, reads EAGVAQSPRYKIIEKRQSVAFWCNPISGHATLYWYQQILGQGPKLLIQFQNNGVVDDSQLPKDRFSAERLKGVDSTLKIQPAKLEDSAVYLCASSFPLTSGRASGGELFFGEGSRLTVL.

This chain links TRBV6-2 or TRBV6-3 with TRBJ2-7; 8 positions match TRBD2. Germline trimming cut 5 bases from V and 0 bases from J; bases unmatched to any gene: 9. This CDR3 is 16 amino acids long. Germline V gives CDR1 MNHEY, CDR2 SVGEGT. This chain's CDR3 is CASSDIAGGPSYEQYF. The CDR3 DNA reads as TGTGCCAGCAGTGACATCGCGGGAGGCCCCTCCTACGAGCAGTACTTC.

The chain employs TRBV7-2 and TRBJ2-7, with 7 bases identical to TRBD2. J gave up 1 base and V 2 bases, and 5 bases lay outside the gene matches. Germline V CDR1 and CDR2: SGHTA, FQGNSA. The CDR3 consists of 15 residues. The CDR3 loop is CASSLSRGISYEQYF. The CDR3 DNA follows: TGTGCCAGCAGCTTATCGCGGGGGATTTCCTACGAGCAGTACTTC.

This clonotype was seen ten or more times. This chain connects TRBV4-3 to TRBJ2-5; D uncertain. The CDR3 is 12 residues long. Germline V CDR1 and CDR2: LGHNA, YSLEER. Trimming cost V 0 bases and J 5 bases, with 4 bases left between them. This chain's CDR3 is CASSQDMETQYF. The CDR3 DNA sequence: TGCGCCAGCAGCCAAGATATGGAGACCCAGTACTTC.

This clonotype was recorded at least ten times. This chain connects TRBV20-1 to TRBJ2-3, with D unresolved. CDR3 length equals 13 residues. Germline CDR1 reads DFQATT; CDR2 reads SNEGSKA (reference sequence). Deletions cut 5 bases from V and 1 base from J, with 10 bases between. The CDR3 here is CSAPGSGTDTQYF. CDR3 in DNA: TGCAGTGCTCCAGGTTCGGGCACAGATACGCAGTATTTT.